This T cell receptor beta chain appears in the sequencing data of a study of blood T cell repertoires in COVID-19. Study-level background: Researchers got acute and convalescent COVID-19 samples from the United States, Italy and Spain. PBMCs, B-cell-depleted T cells, or T cells were the source of the cDNA or gDNA that made up the material.

In the authors' methods: Reference gene primer amplification yielded estimated nucleated cell counts. Measured with immunoSEQ multiplex PCR; TCRdb has only the in-frame clones, and not every one. V, J and clone size reflect that table, while D and trimming were determined from the DNA. The top ten clones hold under 25% of a sample with over 150,000 clones, about 86% of them seen once. CDR1 and CDR2 from the germline V gene are SEHNR and FQNEAQ (reference sequence). This CDR3 is 15 amino acids long. Losses at the gene ends were 4 bases for V and 5 bases for J; bases not matched to a gene: 8. Only a few counts were recorded for this clone.

The origin of this receptor is a man aged 65-85 years with active or convalescent COVID-19. The sample was peripheral blood. The rearrangement uses TRBV7-9 and TRBJ2-3, with 8 bases matching TRBD1. CDR3 bases: TGTGCCAGCAGCTCTAGGCAGGGGGCGATAGATACGCAGTATTTT. Translating it yields CASSSRQGAIDTQYF.